A single sample is the source of the 22 T cell receptor beta chains below, sequenced in a study of cytomegalovirus exposure and HLA in healthy donors. This PCR relied on a set of 60 Vbeta primers and 13 Jbeta primers. Sequencing was performed with immunoSEQ multiplex PCR; in TCRdb, only in-frame clones are kept and a portion is missing. The sample includes about 160,000 clones, approximately 70% of them seen just once. The sequencing input was PBMCs. The receptors originated from a middle-aged man in good health and CMV-seropositive.

The V and J genes are TRBV27 and TRBJ1-6, with D perhaps TRBD1 (6 bases). V was cut by 2 bases and J by 1 base, with 12 bases left in between. Germline V lookup: CDR1 MNHEY, CDR2 SMNVEV (reference sequence). The CDR3 length is 17 residues. The CDR3 bases are TGTGCCAGCAGTTTAGGGAACAGGGTTTCCTATAATTCACCCCTCCACTTT. Its protein is CASSLGNRVSYNSPLHF.

The chain combines TRBV30 with TRBJ2-7, with 7 nucleotides matching TRBD2. Germline trimming cut 2 bases from V and 0 bases from J; bases unmatched to any gene: 4. The CDR3 runs 14 residues. CDR1 is GTSNPN, CDR2 SVGIG, per germline (reference sequence). DNA of the CDR3: TGTGCCTGGAGTACGGGGGGATTCTCCTACGAGCAGTACTTC. It is translated as CAWSTGGFSYEQYF.

This sequence joins TRBV27 and TRBJ2-5; possibly TRBD2 for D (7 bases). CDR3 length: 14 amino acids. The germline V and J ends were trimmed by 6 bases and 2 bases, with 13 bases remaining between them. Germline CDR1 and CDR2: MNHEY and SMNVEV (reference sequence). In DNA, the CDR3 is TGTGCCAGCAGACAAAGGGGGGGGCAAGAGACCCAGTACTTC. Its protein product is CASRQRGGQETQYF.

This chain links TRBV9 with TRBJ2-1; TRBD2 agrees at 11 bases. The germline V gene encodes CDR1 SGDLS and CDR2 YYNGEE. The CDR3 extends over 15 amino acids. Trimming removed 0 bases from V and 8 bases from J; junction bases left unmatched: 4. The CDR3 protein is CASSVGTSGGYEQFF. The CDR3 DNA follows: TGTGCCAGCAGCGTAGGCACTAGCGGGGGTTATGAGCAGTTCTTC.

V and J are TRBV6-1 and TRBJ2-3; D uncertain. The germline V gene has CDR1 MNHNS and CDR2 SASEGT. Trimming took off 6 bases at V and 5 bases at J, with 6 bases between the two ends. The CDR3 has 11 amino acids. The CDR3 region is CASRAIDTQYF. The CDR3 region has the DNA TGTGCCAGCAGGGCAATAGATACGCAGTATTTT.

The rearrangement uses TRBV7-2 and TRBJ2-7; TRBD1 matches at 10 bases. J was trimmed by 7 bases and V by 5 bases; bases with no gene match: 8. Germline V CDR1 and CDR2: SGHTA, FQGNSA. The CDR3 consists of 14 residues. The CDR3: CASSPRDRGSEQYF. The DNA of the CDR3 is TGTGCCAGCAGCCCGCGGGACAGGGGAAGTGAGCAGTACTTC.

The chain carries TRBV18 and TRBJ1-2; weak D call: TRBD1 (6 bases). V lost 3 bases and J 3 bases, leaving 8 bases between the germline ends. CDR3 size: 13 residues. Germline V lookup: CDR1 KGHSH, CDR2 LQKENI. Here the CDR3 reads CASSPQGYYGYTF. CDR3 DNA sequence: TGTGCCAGCTCACCCCAGGGGTACTATGGCTACACCTTC.

The chain links TRBV27 to TRBJ2-2; maybe TRBD1 (6 bases). V was pared by 7 bases and J by 0 bases, with 15 bases between. CDR3 size: 16 residues. From germline, CDR1 is MNHEY and CDR2 SMNVEV (reference sequence). The CDR3 DNA reads as TGTGCCAGCACATCACTTGGGGGCCCGAACACCGGGGAGCTGTTTTTT. Translating it yields CASTSLGGPNTGELFF.

The V and J genes are TRBV28 and TRBJ1-5; D not certain. The CDR3 is 12 amino acids. Trimming pared 4 bases from V and 9 bases from J, leaving 10 bases between. The V gene's germline CDR1 is MDHEN and CDR2 SYDVKM. DNA of the CDR3: TGTGCCAGCAGTTCCGCGGGTGGGCCCCAGCATTTT. The encoded protein is CASSSAGGPQHF.

This clone came up a few times. This chain connects TRBV7-2 to TRBJ2-2; tentatively, D is TRBD2 (6 bases). The CDR3 extends over 14 amino acids. V shed 0 bases and J shed 7 bases, with 9 bases lying between them. Looked up from germline, CDR1 is SGHTA and CDR2 is FQGNSA. The CDR3 protein is CASSLAGGGGELFF. The CDR3 nucleotides are TGTGCCAGCAGCTTAGCGGGGGGTGGCGGGGAGCTGTTTTTT.

The chain links TRBV6-5 to TRBJ1-1, with a tentative D call TRBD1 (5 bases). V dropped 6 bases and J dropped 4 bases, with 9 bases sitting between them. CDR3 length: 12 residues. Germline assignment: CDR1 MNHEY and CDR2 SVGAGI. The CDR3 DNA reads as TGTGCCAGCAGGGACAAAGGCACTGAAGCTTTCTTT. As protein: CASRDKGTEAFF.

The chain carries TRBV9 and TRBJ2-3; 9 nucleotides align to TRBD1. V gave up 3 bases and J gave up 4 bases; unmatched junction bases: 6. CDR1 is SGDLS, CDR2 YYNGEE, per germline. The CDR3 is made up of 15 amino acids. The CDR3 DNA reads TGTGCCAGCAGCGCTCCGGGACAGGGCTCAGATACGCAGTATTTT. It specifies CASSAPGQGSDTQYF.

The count of this clone is one. V usage is TRBV29-1 and J usage is TRBJ2-1; TRBD1 might be the D (6 bases). Deletions cut 7 bases from V and 0 bases from J, with 19 bases between. Germline V CDR1 and CDR2: SQVTM, ANQGSEA. CDR3 length equals 16 residues. Here the CDR3 reads CSAPRAQGSSYNEQFF. CDR3 nucleotide sequence: TGCAGCGCCCCCAGGGCCCAGGGGAGCTCCTACAATGAGCAGTTCTTC.

A single count supports this clone. The chain carries TRBV4-2 and TRBJ1-5; 7 nucleotides align to TRBD1. The germline CDR1 and CDR2 sequences are LGHNA and YNFKEQ. The CDR3 loop spans 17 amino acids. V trimming: 0 bases; J trimming: 4 bases; junction bases outside the gene matches: 9. The CDR3 is CASSQETQRTGNQPQHF. CDR3 in DNA: TGTGCCAGCAGCCAAGAGACGCAGCGGACAGGTAATCAGCCCCAGCATTTT.

This chain connects TRBV4-3 to TRBJ1-1, with TRBD1 matching over 7 bases. Germline loops: CDR1 LGHNA, CDR2 YSLEER. The CDR3 spans 14 residues. After removal of 2 bases from V and 3 bases from J, the junction contained 3 bases not matched to a gene. The CDR3 here is CASSQKTGHTEAFF. The CDR3 coding sequence is TGCGCCAGCAGCCAAAAGACAGGGCACACTGAAGCTTTCTTT.

The chain links TRBV9 to TRBJ2-7; TRBD1 is a possible D gene (5 bases). V was trimmed by 1 base and J by 1 base, leaving 6 bases between them. There are 13 residues in the CDR3. The germline gives CDR1 SGDLS, CDR2 YYNGEE. CDR3 sequence: CASSVQGSYEQYF. The CDR3 bases are TGTGCCAGCAGCGTACAGGGATCCTACGAGCAGTACTTC.

The V gene is TRBV4-2, the J gene TRBJ1-3; unclear D gene. CDR1 LGHNA and CDR2 YNFKEQ come from the germline V gene. This CDR3 spans 16 amino acids. Deletions cut 1 base from V and 0 bases from J, with 10 bases between. Written as DNA, the CDR3 is TGTGCCAGCAGCCAAGCTGAGGCCTACTCTGGAAACACCATATATTTT. Protein: CASSQAEAYSGNTIYF.

V and J are TRBV25-1 and TRBJ1-4; no reliable D call. CDR1 is MGHDK and CDR2 is SYGVNS in the germline V gene. V lost 7 bases to trimming and J lost 3 bases, with 9 bases between them. This CDR3 is 13 amino acids long. The CDR3 is CASKREANEKLFF. The CDR3 bases are TGTGCCAGCAAAAGGGAGGCTAATGAAAAACTGTTTTTT.

The chain carries TRBV6-6 and TRBJ2-7, with 8 bases aligning to TRBD1. Trimming at V came to 5 bases and at J to 5 bases, leaving 8 bases not matched to a gene. The CDR3 extends over 14 amino acids. Germline lookup yields CDR1 MNHNY and CDR2 SVGAGI (reference sequence). CDR3 nucleotides: TGTGCCAGCAGTCCTCGACAGGGGAGGAACGAGCAGTACTTC. It encodes CASSPRQGRNEQYF.

The chain is built from TRBV4-3 and TRBJ2-3, with D uncertain. This CDR3 has 14 residues. V was trimmed by 5 bases and J by 2 bases, leaving 11 bases between them. Germline CDR1 LGHNA, CDR2 YSLEER. The CDR3 here is CASSDAMATDTQYF. The CDR3 DNA is TGCGCCAGCAGCGATGCCATGGCCACAGATACGCAGTATTTT.

Here the CDR3 reads CASSTETNYGYTF. CDR3 DNA sequence: TGTGCCAGCAGTACAGAGACTAACTATGGCTACACCTTC. The V gene is TRBV6-1, the J gene TRBJ1-2; unclear D gene. V dropped 5 bases and J dropped 0 bases, with 7 bases sitting between them. CDR3 length equals 13 residues. The germline CDR1 and CDR2 sequences are MNHNS and SASEGT.

In the case of this clone: Distinct nucleotide sequences in the sample also encode this CDR3. V usage is TRBV10-3 and J usage is TRBJ1-2, with 10 bases lining up with TRBD1. Germline CDR1 reads ENHRY; CDR2 reads SYGVKD. CDR3 size: 13 residues. Losses at the gene ends were 6 bases for V and 4 bases for J; bases not matched to a gene: 2. The CDR3 protein is CAISGDRGYGYTF. The CDR3 bases are TGTGCCATCAGCGGGGACAGGGGCTATGGCTACACCTTC.